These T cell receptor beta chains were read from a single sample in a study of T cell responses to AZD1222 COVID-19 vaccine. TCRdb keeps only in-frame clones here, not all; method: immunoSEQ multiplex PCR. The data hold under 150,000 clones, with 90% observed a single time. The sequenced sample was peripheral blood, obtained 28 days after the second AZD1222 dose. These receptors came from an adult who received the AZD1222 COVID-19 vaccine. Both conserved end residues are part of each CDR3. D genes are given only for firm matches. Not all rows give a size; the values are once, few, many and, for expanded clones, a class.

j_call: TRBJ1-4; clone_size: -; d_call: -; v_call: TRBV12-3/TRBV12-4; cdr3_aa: CASRKTGEKLFF; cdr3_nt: TGTGCCAGCAGAAAGACGGGTGAAAAACTGTTTTTT
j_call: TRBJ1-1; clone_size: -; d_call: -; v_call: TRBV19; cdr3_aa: CASSPEATYMNTEAFF; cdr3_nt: TGTGCCAGTAGCCCCGAAGCGACATATATGAACACTGAAGCTTTCTTT
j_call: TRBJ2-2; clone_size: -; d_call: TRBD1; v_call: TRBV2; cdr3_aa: CASSRTGPAVANTGELFF; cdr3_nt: TGTGCCAGCAGCCGGACAGGGCCCGCCGTTGCGAACACCGGGGAGCTGTTTTTT
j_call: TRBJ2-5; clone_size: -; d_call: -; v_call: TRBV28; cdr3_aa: CASSLRAGAQETQYF; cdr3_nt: TGTGCCAGCAGTTTAAGGGCAGGGGCACAAGAGACCCAGTACTTC
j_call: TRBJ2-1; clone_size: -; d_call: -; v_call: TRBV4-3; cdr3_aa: CASSQPEPYNEQFF; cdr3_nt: TGCGCCAGCAGCCAACCTGAGCCCTACAATGAGCAGTTCTTC
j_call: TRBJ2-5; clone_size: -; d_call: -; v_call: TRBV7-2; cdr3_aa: CASSNLGAGILGGTQYF; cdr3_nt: TGTGCCAGCAGCAATTTAGGAGCAGGGATCCTCGGAGGGACCCAGTACTTC
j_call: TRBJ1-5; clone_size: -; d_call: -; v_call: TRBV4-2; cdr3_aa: CASSQDRSNQPQHF; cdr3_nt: TGTGCCAGCAGCCAAGACCGTAGCAATCAGCCCCAGCATTTT
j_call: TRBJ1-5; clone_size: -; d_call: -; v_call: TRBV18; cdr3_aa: CASSPLHFGSGAGSQPQHF; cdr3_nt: TGTGCCAGCTCACCTCTTCACTTTGGGTCCGGCGCAGGGAGTCAGCCCCAGCATTTT
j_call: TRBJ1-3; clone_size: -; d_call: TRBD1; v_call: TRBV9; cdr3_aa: CASTGQGGGRARNTIYF; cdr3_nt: TGTGCCAGCACCGGGCAGGGGGGAGGAAGAGCCCGAAACACCATATATTTT
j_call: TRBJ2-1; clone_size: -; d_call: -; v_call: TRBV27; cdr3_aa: CATLSGPWSNEQFF; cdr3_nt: TGTGCCACCCTTAGCGGACCTTGGAGCAATGAGCAGTTCTTC
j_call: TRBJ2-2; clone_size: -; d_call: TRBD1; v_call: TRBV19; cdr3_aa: CATWDRENTGELFF; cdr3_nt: TGTGCCACCTGGGACAGAGAGAACACCGGGGAGCTGTTTTTT
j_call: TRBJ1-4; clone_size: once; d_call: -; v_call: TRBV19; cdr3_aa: CASSILGAGEKLFF; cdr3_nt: TGTGCCAGTAGTATTTTGGGGGCTGGTGAAAAACTGTTTTTT
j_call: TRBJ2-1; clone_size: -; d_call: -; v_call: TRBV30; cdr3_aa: CAWRSVGAAEQFF; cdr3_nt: TGTGCCTGGAGATCAGTTGGGGCCGCCGAGCAGTTCTTC
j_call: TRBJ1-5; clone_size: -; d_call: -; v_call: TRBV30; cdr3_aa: CAWNTGVNQPQHF; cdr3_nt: TGTGCCTGGAATACAGGAGTCAATCAGCCCCAGCATTTT
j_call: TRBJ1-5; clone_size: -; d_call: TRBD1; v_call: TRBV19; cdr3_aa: CASSRRTGEFNQPQHF; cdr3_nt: TGTGCCAGTAGCAGACGGACAGGGGAGTTCAATCAGCCCCAGCATTTT
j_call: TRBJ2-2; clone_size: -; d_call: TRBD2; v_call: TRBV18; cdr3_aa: CASSPGLAGYGELFF; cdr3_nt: TGTGCCAGCTCACCGGGACTAGCGGGATACGGGGAGCTGTTTTTT
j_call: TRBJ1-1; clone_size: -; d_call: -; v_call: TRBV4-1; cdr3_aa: CASSQRQRNTEAFF; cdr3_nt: TGCGCCAGCAGCCAAAGACAGCGGAACACTGAAGCTTTCTTT
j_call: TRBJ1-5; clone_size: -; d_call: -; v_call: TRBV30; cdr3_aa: CAWSVRVSNQPQHF; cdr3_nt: TGTGCCTGGAGTGTACGAGTTAGCAATCAGCCCCAGCATTTT
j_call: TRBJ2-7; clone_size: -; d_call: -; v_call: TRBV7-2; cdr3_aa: CASSLGAGLDYEQYF; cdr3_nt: TGTGCCAGCAGCTTAGGAGCGGGCTTAGACTACGAGCAGTACTTC
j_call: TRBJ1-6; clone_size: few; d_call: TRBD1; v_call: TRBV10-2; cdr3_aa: CATGDRENSPLHF; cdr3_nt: TGCGCCACTGGGGACAGAGAGAATTCACCCCTCCACTTT
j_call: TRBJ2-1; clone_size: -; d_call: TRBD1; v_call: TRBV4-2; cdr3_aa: CASSQLPTGTGTNEQFF; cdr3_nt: TGTGCCAGCAGCCAACTACCTACCGGGACAGGGACCAATGAGCAGTTCTTC
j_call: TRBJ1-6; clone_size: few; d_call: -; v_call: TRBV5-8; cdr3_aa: CASSFTGRGNSPLHF; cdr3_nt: TGTGCCAGCAGCTTCACAGGGAGGGGTAATTCACCCCTCCACTTT
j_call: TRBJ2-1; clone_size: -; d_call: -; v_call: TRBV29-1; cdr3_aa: CSVRTQVDEQFF; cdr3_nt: TGCAGCGTTAGGACTCAGGTGGATGAGCAGTTCTTC
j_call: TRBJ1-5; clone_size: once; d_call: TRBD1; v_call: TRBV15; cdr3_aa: CATSRDDRGLSKPQHF; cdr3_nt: TGTGCCACCAGCAGAGATGACAGGGGGCTAAGTAAGCCCCAGCATTTT
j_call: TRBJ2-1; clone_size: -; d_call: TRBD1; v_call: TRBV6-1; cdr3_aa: CASSERGTGGVYNEQFF; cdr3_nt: TGTGCCAGCAGTGAAAGGGGGACAGGGGGCGTTTACAATGAGCAGTTCTTC
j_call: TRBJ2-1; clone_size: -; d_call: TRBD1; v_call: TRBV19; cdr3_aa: CASSPTGTGGNEQFF; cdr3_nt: TGTGCCAGTAGTCCAACCGGGACAGGTGGCAATGAGCAGTTCTTC
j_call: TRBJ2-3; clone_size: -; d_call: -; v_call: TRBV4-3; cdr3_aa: CASSQTTTRNTDTQYF; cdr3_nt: TGCGCCAGCAGCCAAACAACGACTAGGAACACAGATACGCAGTATTTT
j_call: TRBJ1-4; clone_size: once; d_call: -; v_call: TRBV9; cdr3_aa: CASSVDGFTNEKLFF; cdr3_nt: TGTGCCAGCAGCGTAGACGGATTTACTAATGAAAAACTGTTTTTT
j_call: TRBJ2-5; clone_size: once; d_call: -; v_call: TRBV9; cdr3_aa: CASSVVGSEETQYF; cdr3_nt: TGTGCCAGCAGCGTAGTGGGCTCTGAAGAGACCCAGTACTTC
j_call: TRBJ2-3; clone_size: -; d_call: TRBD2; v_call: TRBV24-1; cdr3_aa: CATSDYRTSGGADTQYF; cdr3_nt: TGTGCCACCAGTGATTACCGGACTAGCGGGGGAGCAGATACGCAGTATTTT
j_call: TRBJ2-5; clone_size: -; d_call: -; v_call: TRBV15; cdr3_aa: CATSRDLATETQYF; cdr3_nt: TGTGCCACCAGCAGAGACCTAGCTACGGAGACCCAGTACTTC